These 23 T cell receptor beta chains were all obtained from the same sample, sequenced in a study of T cells after yellow fever vaccination. TCRdb itself ran the 5' RACE reads through MiXCR, one entry per CDR3 protein. The table has around 4,600 distinct CDR3 sequences, less than 4.5% seen once. Sample: PBMCs, either bulk or a sorted T-cell subset (CD4+, CD8+, memory, or dextramer-sorted; not recorded which), taken 15 days after the yellow fever booster vaccination. The receptor source for this set is a young man who received the YFV17D yellow fever vaccine.

This clonotype was counted at least ten times. The genes are TRBV4-3 and TRBJ2-6; the match to TRBD1 covers 7 bases. The CDR3 spans 17 residues. The J segment lost 1 base and the V segment lost 3 bases, leaving 6 bases of the junction unmatched. Germline V gene sequence: CDR1 LGHNA, CDR2 YSLEER. The CDR3 sequence: CASSQTGISSGANVLTF. DNA for the CDR3: TGCGCCAGCAGCCAGACAGGGATATCTTCTGGGGCCAACGTCCTGACTTTC.

At least ten counts were recorded for this clonotype. CDR3 nucleotide sequence: TGCAGCGTTGAAGAATCCGGGTCTCTCTCCTACAATGAGCAGTTCTTC. It is translated as CSVEESGSLSYNEQFF. The rearrangement uses TRBV29-1 and TRBJ2-1; no definite D call. CDR1 SQVTM and CDR2 ANQGSEA come from the germline V gene. V dropped 0 bases and J dropped 0 bases, with 12 bases sitting between them. CDR3 size: 16 residues.

At least ten counts were recorded for this clonotype. V is TRBV6-2 or TRBV6-3 and J is TRBJ1-5, with D possibly matching TRBD1 (6 bases). This CDR3 comprises 13 residues. V lost 6 bases and J 7 bases, leaving 13 bases between the germline ends. Germline loops: CDR1 MNHEY, CDR2 SVGEGT. The DNA of the CDR3 is TGTGCCAGCAGACAACAGGGCAGGCAGCCCCAGCATTTT. Translation gives CASRQQGRQPQHF.

The sample holds many counts of this clonotype. This chain connects TRBV20-1 to TRBJ1-5; possibly TRBD1 for D (5 bases). Trimming left V 5 bases short and J 4 bases short, with 15 bases between. The CDR3 is made up of 14 amino acids. Germline loops: CDR1 DFQATT, CDR2 SNEGSKA (reference sequence). The CDR3 nucleotides read TGCAGTGCTCTTCAGGGCGTGGGTAATCAGCCCCAGCATTTT. Translated, it gives CSALQGVGNQPQHF.

This clonotype was recorded at least ten times. The J gene is TRBJ2-7, the V gene TRBV27, with TRBD2 matching over 9 bases. Germline loops: CDR1 MNHEY, CDR2 SMNVEV (reference sequence). This CDR3 has 17 amino acids. J gave up 4 bases and V 6 bases, and 16 bases lay outside the gene matches. This CDR3 is CASSPSGGGRAWYEQYF. In DNA form, the CDR3 reads TGTGCCAGCAGCCCCTCGGGTGGCGGGAGGGCGTGGTACGAGCAGTACTTC.

This clonotype has a count of ten or more. The chain links TRBV19 to TRBJ1-6; D is ambiguous. V was cut by 6 bases and J by 0 bases, with 9 bases left in between. Germline V gene lookup returns CDR1 LNHDA and CDR2 SQIVND (reference sequence). The CDR3 extends over 15 amino acids. CDR3 residues: CASSAGSSYNSPLHF. The CDR3 bases are TGTGCCAGTAGCGCTGGGAGCTCCTATAATTCACCCCTCCACTTT.

This clonotype was counted at least ten times. The gene calls are TRBV19 and TRBJ1-1; D is possibly TRBD1 (5 bases). This CDR3 has 14 amino acids. Germline V lookup: CDR1 LNHDA, CDR2 SQIVND (reference sequence). V was trimmed by 4 bases and J by 1 base, leaving 10 bases between them. CDR3 coding DNA: TGTGCCAGTAGTACAGGAGGGGCGAACACTGAAGCTTTCTTT. Translating gives CASSTGGANTEAFF.

This clonotype was seen many times. The chain employs TRBV12-3 or TRBV12-4 and TRBJ1-4, with D perhaps TRBD1 (5 bases). Deletions cut 4 bases from V and 11 bases from J, with 14 bases between. CDR3 size: 13 residues. CDR3 amino acids: CASSSGGVAKLFF. In DNA form, the CDR3 reads TGTGCCAGCAGTTCTGGGGGAGTCGCGAAACTGTTTTTT.

In this sample, this clonotype is medium-sized. The rearrangement joins TRBV10-3 to TRBJ1-1; maybe TRBD1 (5 bases). Trimming removed 1 base from V and 3 bases from J, with 12 bases in between. Germline CDR1 is ENHRY and CDR2 is SYGVKD. CDR3 length: 15 amino acids. The CDR3 sequence: CAISEYGRADTEAFF. CDR3 DNA: TGTGCCATCAGTGAGTATGGCAGGGCGGACACTGAAGCTTTCTTT.

In this sample, this clonotype turned up many times. V usage is TRBV20-1 and J usage is TRBJ2-2; D possibly corresponds to TRBD2 (5 bases). V was clipped by 7 bases and J by 4 bases, with 13 bases between them. CDR3 size: 13 residues. Per the germline V gene, CDR1 is DFQATT and CDR2 is SNEGSKA (reference sequence). For the CDR3, the DNA is TGCAGTGGAGTACATCGGGGCACCGGGGAGCTGTTTTTT. Residues: CSGVHRGTGELFF.

By share, this clonotype ranks as medium-sized. The chain employs TRBV3-1 and TRBJ2-5, with D hard to call. Germline CDR1 reads LGHDT; CDR2 reads YNNKEL (reference sequence). This CDR3 contains 15 residues. Trimming took off 0 bases at V and 5 bases at J, with 13 bases between the two ends. CDR3 sequence (DNA): TGTGCCAGCAGCCAAGATTTTCAGGATCGGGAGACCCAGTACTTC. Its translation: CASSQDFQDRETQYF.

This clonotype showed up many times. J is TRBJ2-1 and V is TRBV12-3 or TRBV12-4, with D unresolved. The CDR3 sequence is 14 residues long. V lost 3 bases and J lost 0, with 6 bases in between. The CDR3 DNA reads TGTGCCAGCAGTTTCAGCTACTCCTACAATGAGCAGTTCTTC. Protein product: CASSFSYSYNEQFF.

The chain couples TRBV5-1 to TRBJ2-7; D is ambiguous. V gave up 5 bases and J gave up 1 base, with 4 bases separating them. In germline, CDR1 is SGHRS, CDR2 YFSETQ. The CDR3 is 11 amino acids. CDR3 residues: CASRQSYEQYF. DNA of the CDR3: TGCGCCAGCAGACAGTCCTACGAGCAGTACTTC.

This clonotype was picked up a small number of times. V is TRBV5-4 and J is TRBJ2-2; D is perhaps TRBD2 (6 bases). Per germline, CDR1 SGHNT and CDR2 YYREEE (reference sequence). CDR3 length: 19 amino acids. V lost 1 base and J 1 base, leaving 20 bases between the germline ends. The CDR3 coding sequence is TGTGCCAGCAGCTTGTCCCGGGCGGGACCTTCAATGAACACCGGGGAGCTGTTTTTT. It specifies CASSLSRAGPSMNTGELFF.

This clonotype was seen repeatedly, ten times or more. CDR3 amino acids: CASSYSNRNTEAFF. The CDR3 DNA reads as TGTGCCAGCAGTTACTCGAACAGGAACACTGAAGCTTTCTTT. This rearrangement joins TRBV6-5 to TRBJ1-1; the D is unclear. CDR3 length: 14 amino acids. V was trimmed by 0 bases and J by 1 base, leaving 6 bases between them. Looked up from germline, CDR1 is MNHEY and CDR2 is SVGAGI.

In this sample, this clonotype turned up many times. V gene TRBV20-1 combines with J gene TRBJ2-7, with TRBD2 matching 9 bases. CDR1 and CDR2 from the germline V gene are DFQATT and SNEGSKA (reference sequence). V lost 5 bases and J lost 5; bases outside the gene matches: 13. CDR3 length equals 15 residues. CDR3 loop: CSAQPSAGGRDEQYF. The CDR3 region has the DNA TGCAGTGCTCAACCGTCGGCGGGAGGGCGGGACGAGCAGTACTTC.

This clonotype was seen many times. The V and J genes are TRBV3-1 and TRBJ2-5, with D perhaps given as TRBD1 or TRBD2 (6 bases each). V was shortened by 2 bases and J by 2 bases, with 9 bases between the two germline ends. The CDR3 totals 14 residues. CDR1 LGHDT and CDR2 YNNKEL come from the germline V gene (reference sequence). The CDR3 protein is CASSQQGRQETQYF. CDR3 nucleotide sequence: TGTGCCAGCAGCCAACAGGGGAGGCAAGAGACCCAGTACTTC.

This clonotype showed up many times. CDR3 in DNA: TGTGCCACCAGCAGAGATCTGTCTAGCGGAGGGGGATACGAGCAGTACTTC. As protein: CATSRDLSSGGGYEQYF. The chain joins TRBV15 to TRBJ2-7; D may be TRBD2 (7 bases). The CDR3 totals 17 residues. The germline V gene has CDR1 LNHNV and CDR2 YYDKDF (reference sequence). V dropped 0 bases and J dropped 4 bases, with 19 bases sitting between them. Looking up the rest from reference TRBV15 and TRBJ2-7 gives the full variable domain: DAMVIQNPRYQVTQFGKPVTLSCSQTLNHNVMYWYQQKSSQAPKLLFHYYDKDFNNEADTPDNFQSRRPNTSFCFLDIRSPGLGDTAMYLCATSRDLSSGGGYEQYFGPGTRLTVT.

This clonotype was seen just once. CDR3 sequence (DNA): TGTGCCAGCAGTCCAGAAACGGGGAAGACCCAGTACTTC. Its translation: CASSPETGKTQYF. The chain has TRBV12-3 or TRBV12-4 and TRBJ2-5, with D maybe TRBD2 (5 bases). The CDR3 is made up of 13 amino acids. The V end was cut by 5 bases, the J end by 6 bases, with 13 bases between.

This clonotype came up many times. The V gene is TRBV6-5, the J gene TRBJ2-1; 10 bases align to TRBD1. Germline V gene lookup returns CDR1 MNHEY and CDR2 SVGAGI. With 3 bases clipped from V and 2 bases from J, the junction kept 4 bases outside the gene matches. The CDR3 is made up of 16 amino acids. The CDR3 bases are TGTGCCAGCAGTTATCCGACAGGGGGCGCCTACAATGAGCAGTTCTTC. This codes for CASSYPTGGAYNEQFF.

This clonotype occurred many times. CDR3 amino acids: CSARDLGQDTIYF. The CDR3 region has the DNA TGCAGTGCTAGAGATTTAGGACAAGACACCATATATTTT. The chain uses TRBV20-1 and TRBJ1-3; TRBD1 might be the D (5 bases). The CDR3 has 13 residues. Trimming removed 0 bases from V and 8 bases from J, with 11 bases in between. Germline CDR1 DFQATT, CDR2 SNEGSKA (reference sequence).

The sample holds many counts of this clonotype. J is TRBJ1-5 and V is TRBV7-2; the D gene is possibly TRBD1 (5 bases). The ends were cut back, 5 bases at V and 0 bases at J, with 11 bases in the middle. From germline, CDR1 is SGHTA and CDR2 FQGNSA. This CDR3 region has 15 residues. The chain's CDR3 is CASSKGGGSNQPQHF. CDR3 DNA sequence: TGTGCCAGCAGCAAAGGTGGGGGTAGCAATCAGCCCCAGCATTTT.

This clonotype was counted ten times or more. The CDR3, as DNA: TGTGCCAGCAGCGTAGGAGGCACAGATACGCAGTATTTT. This gives the protein CASSVGGTDTQYF. The chain combines TRBV9 with TRBJ2-3; the D is unclear. The V gene's germline CDR1 is SGDLS and CDR2 YYNGEE. The CDR3 covers 13 residues. V lost 0 bases and J lost 1, with 3 bases in between.